This T cell receptor beta chain was identified in a study of blood T cell repertoires in COVID-19 (TCRdb year 2020). In the study overall: Samples from collaborators originated in the United States, Italy and Spain and spanned both the acute and convalescent phases of COVID-19. The prospective study material was composed of cDNA or gDNA derived from T cells, B-cell-depleted T cells, or PBMCs. Subjects who had been exposed to COVID-19, were actively infected with it, or had recovered from it provided the deeply sampled blood TCRbeta repertoires that made up the dataset. A freely available public database, intended as a resource for researchers studying the immune response to SARS-CoV-2, is where the repertoires were released. The samples were drawn from the first 160 participants of the ongoing ImmuneRACE study and from more than 1,000 subjects provided by 6 global collaborators. Nearly every sample came with metadata listing a de-identified subject ID, COVID-19 status, age in years and sex. Where HLA class I and class II types were available, the types were taken from metadata supplied by the sample provider, not from assay-based typing.

TCRbeta CDR3 regions were amplified from genomic DNA using the immunoSEQ Assay, a bias-controlled multiplex PCR. Per the source publication's procedure: The number of nucleated cells in each sample was estimated from the amplification of reference gene primers within the assay. To quantify the absolute abundance of each unique TCRbeta CDR3 rearrangement, sequence reads were collapsed and filtered. For each sample, productive Simpson clonality was calculated as the square root of Simpson's diversity index across productive rearrangements. In TCRdb, the immuneACCESS table is reduced to in-frame sequences with V and J assigned. These tables do not hold every clone; where another copy was compared, an unresolved V gene accounts for under half, and the others remain unexplained. V and J calls and clone size are as listed in that table; D and trimming were resolved from the DNA. Counted in this sample were roughly 290,000 clones; around four fifths of them appeared once. Over 3.5% of the sample rests with the top ten.

Counted from cysteine to phenylalanine, this CDR3 has 16 amino acids. Only the CDR3 region is kept as DNA, spanning 48 bases read in frame from base 1. The germline V gene supplies CDR1 SNHLY and CDR2 FYNNEI. V is cut back by 0 bases and J by 6 bases, with 7 bases in the junction unmatched. The collaborating institutions used their own protocols to collect whole blood in K2EDTA tubes. For TCRbeta analysis, collaborators shipped samples as frozen whole blood, isolated PBMCs, or DNA extracted from either of those sample types. Concerning this clone: The antigen it recognizes is unknown. No much larger clone exists at a distance of one base, and base qualities are not known.

Results the study describes overall, beyond this receptor: The quantity of clinical and demographic metadata differed by source and by participant and was supplied without curation.

The sample comprised peripheral blood. Rearrangement joined TRBV2 to TRBJ2-1, with 8 central nucleotides matching TRBD2. This clonotype originated in a woman between 50 and 59 years old with active or convalescent COVID-19. The nucleotide sequence is TGTGCCAGCAGTGAAGCGAGCGCACTAGCGGTCAATGAGCAGTTCTTC. This yields the protein CASSEASALAVNEQFF.